This TCR beta chain was sequenced during a study of cytomegalovirus exposure and HLA in healthy donors. Per germline, CDR1 SGHRS and CDR2 YFSETQ. The CDR3 contains 14 residues. V shed 4 bases and J 0 bases; nucleotides not matched to a gene: 3. PCR used 60 Vbeta primers and 13 Jbeta primers. Clones were read by immunoSEQ multiplex PCR, and TCRdb kept only the in-frame ones, dropping some. The sample holds 200,000 to 250,000 clones; approximately 80% are singletons and the top ten take about 7.3%. The origin of this receptor is a woman aged 60 to 75 in good health and CMV-seropositive. The chain carries TRBV5-1 and TRBJ1-2, with 7 bases lining up with TRBD1. The sequenced sample consisted of PBMCs. The CDR3 nucleotides read TGCGCCAGCAGCCCCGGACAGGCTAACTATGGCTACACCTTC. Translation gives CASSPGQANYGYTF.